This T cell receptor beta chain was recorded in a study of blood T cell repertoires in COVID-19. Germline trimming cut 5 bases from V and 2 bases from J; bases unmatched to any gene: 10. Germline CDR1 reads SEHNR; CDR2 reads FQNEAQ (reference sequence). This CDR3 is 17 amino acids long. TCRdb keeps only in-frame clones here, not all; method: immunoSEQ multiplex PCR. The sample includes some 170,000 clones, roughly 84% of them seen just once. This clone has more than one count but fewer than ten. The sequence was obtained from a human donor with acute COVID-19. The donor label of this sample is uncertain. This chain uses TRBV7-9 with TRBJ2-3, with 10 positions matching TRBD1. The sequenced material came from PBMCs or T cells enriched from blood (not recorded which). This chain's CDR3 is CASSRWTGGTYTDTQYF. In DNA, the CDR3 is TGTGCCAGCAGCCGGTGGACAGGGGGGACCTACACAGATACGCAGTATTTT.